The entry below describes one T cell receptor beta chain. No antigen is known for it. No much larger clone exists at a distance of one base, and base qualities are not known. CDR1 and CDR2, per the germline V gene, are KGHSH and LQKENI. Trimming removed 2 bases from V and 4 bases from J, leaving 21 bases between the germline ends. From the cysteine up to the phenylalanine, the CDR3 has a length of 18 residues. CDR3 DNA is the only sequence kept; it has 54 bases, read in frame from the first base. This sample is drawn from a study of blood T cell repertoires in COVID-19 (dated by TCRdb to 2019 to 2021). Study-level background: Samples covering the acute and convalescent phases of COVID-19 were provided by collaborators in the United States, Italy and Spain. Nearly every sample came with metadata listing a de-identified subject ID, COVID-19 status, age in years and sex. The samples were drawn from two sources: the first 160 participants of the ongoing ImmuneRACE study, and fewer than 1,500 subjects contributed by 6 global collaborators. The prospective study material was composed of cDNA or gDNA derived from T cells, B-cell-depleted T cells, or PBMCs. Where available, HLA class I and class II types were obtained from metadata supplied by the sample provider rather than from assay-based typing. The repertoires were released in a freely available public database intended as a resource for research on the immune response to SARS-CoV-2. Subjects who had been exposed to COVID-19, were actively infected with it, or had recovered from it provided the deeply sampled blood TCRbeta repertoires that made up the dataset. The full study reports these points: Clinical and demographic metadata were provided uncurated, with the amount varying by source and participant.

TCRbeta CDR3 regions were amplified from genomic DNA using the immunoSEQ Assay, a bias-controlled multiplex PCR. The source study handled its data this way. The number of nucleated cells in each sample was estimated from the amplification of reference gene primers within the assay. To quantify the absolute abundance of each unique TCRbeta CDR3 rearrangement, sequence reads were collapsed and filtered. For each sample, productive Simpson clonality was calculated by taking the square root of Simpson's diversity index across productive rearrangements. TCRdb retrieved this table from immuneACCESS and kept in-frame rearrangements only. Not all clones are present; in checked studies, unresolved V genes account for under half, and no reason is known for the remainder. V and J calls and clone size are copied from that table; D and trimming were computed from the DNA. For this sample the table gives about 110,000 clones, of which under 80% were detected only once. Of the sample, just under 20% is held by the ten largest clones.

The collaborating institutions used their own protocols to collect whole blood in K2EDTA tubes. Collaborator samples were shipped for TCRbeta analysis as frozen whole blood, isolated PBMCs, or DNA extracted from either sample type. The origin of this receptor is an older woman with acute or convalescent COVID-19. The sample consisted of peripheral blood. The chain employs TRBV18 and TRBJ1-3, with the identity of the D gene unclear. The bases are TGTGCCAGCTCACCATTAACCGGGCCACTCGCGGGAGGAAACACCATATATTTT. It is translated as CASSPLTGPLAGGNTIYF.